The T cell receptor beta chain under discussion was sequenced for a study of human T cells and chemical hapten exposure. This clonotype appeared a few times. Each CDR3 protein gets one entry after TCRdb re-called the RACE reads with MiXCR. The sample has over 150,000 distinct CDR3 sequences, 25% to 35% seen once. This sample's time point: patch test 3, about 24 weeks after DPC sensitization. Indicated treatment: therapeutic diphenylcyclopropenone sensitization with weekly scalp DPC. Researchers sampled blood before each patch test went on. CDR1 and CDR2 from the germline V gene are LGHNA and YSLEER. This CDR3 spans 15 amino acids. Trimming removed 1 base from V and 7 bases from J, with 15 bases in between.

The receptor's source is a woman younger than 30 with alopecia areata. Some clones in this sample may be carry-over from other donors' samples. This chain uses TRBV4-3 with TRBJ2-3; tentative D call: TRBD2 (6 bases). This specimen was whole blood, taken in connection with sensitization to the hapten diphenylcyclopropenone (DPC). The chain's CDR3 is CASSQGEVTLNTQYF. CDR3 bases: TGCGCCAGCAGCCAAGGGGAGGTTACCCTTAATACGCAGTATTTT.